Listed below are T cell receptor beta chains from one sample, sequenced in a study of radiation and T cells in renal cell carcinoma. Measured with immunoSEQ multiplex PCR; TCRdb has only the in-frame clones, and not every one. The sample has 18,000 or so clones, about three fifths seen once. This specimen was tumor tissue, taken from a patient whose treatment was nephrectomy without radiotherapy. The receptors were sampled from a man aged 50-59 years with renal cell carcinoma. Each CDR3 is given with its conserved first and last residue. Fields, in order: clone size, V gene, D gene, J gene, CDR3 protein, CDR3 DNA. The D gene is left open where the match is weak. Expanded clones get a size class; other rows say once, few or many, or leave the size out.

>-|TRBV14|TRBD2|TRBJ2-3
CASSQPGLAGSSTQYF
TGTGCCAGCAGCCAGCCCGGACTAGCGGGATCCTCTACGCAGTATTTT
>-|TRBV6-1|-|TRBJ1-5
CASSGGGALRNQPQHF
TGTGCCAGCAGTGGGGGAGGAGCACTTCGCAATCAGCCCCAGCATTTT
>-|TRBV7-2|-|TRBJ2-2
CASSLEFGAVNTGELFF
TGTGCCAGCAGCTTAGAGTTCGGAGCAGTGAACACCGGGGAGCTGTTTTTT
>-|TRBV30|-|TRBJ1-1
CAWSVRGARTVNTEAFF
TGTGCCTGGAGTGTAAGGGGAGCGCGGACGGTGAACACTGAAGCTTTCTTT
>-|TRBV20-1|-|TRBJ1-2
CSGYINYGYTF
TGCAGTGGGTATATTAACTATGGCTACACCTTC
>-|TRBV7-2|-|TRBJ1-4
CASSLGRSNEKLFF
TGTGCCAGCAGCTTAGGACGGAGTAATGAAAAACTGTTTTTT
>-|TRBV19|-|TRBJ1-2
CASSIDPTGNYGYTF
TGTGCCAGTAGTATAGATCCGACGGGGAACTATGGCTACACCTTC
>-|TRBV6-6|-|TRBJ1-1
CAISREGEITEAFF
TGTGCCATCAGCCGGGAGGGAGAAATCACTGAAGCTTTCTTT
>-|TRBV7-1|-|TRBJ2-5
CASSPDPLGSTFEETQYF
TGTGCCAGCAGCCCCGACCCCTTGGGGTCTACCTTCGAAGAGACCCAGTACTTC
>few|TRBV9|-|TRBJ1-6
CASSGTQGANSPLHF
TGTGCCAGCAGCGGGACGCAGGGAGCTAATTCACCCCTCCACTTT
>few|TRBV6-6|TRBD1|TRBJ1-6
CASSRDRGGSSPLHF
TGTGCCAGCAGCCGAGACAGGGGAGGCAGTTCACCCCTCCACTTT
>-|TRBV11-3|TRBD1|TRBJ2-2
CASSSGTGVGELFF
TGTGCCAGCAGCTCCGGGACAGGGGTTGGGGAGCTGTTTTTT
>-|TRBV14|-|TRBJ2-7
CASSPSGTVSYEQYF
TGTGCCAGCAGCCCCTCCGGGACGGTCTCCTACGAGCAGTACTTC
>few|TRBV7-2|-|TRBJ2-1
CASSLARQSNEQFF
TGTGCCAGCAGCTTAGCGAGGCAGTCCAATGAGCAGTTCTTC
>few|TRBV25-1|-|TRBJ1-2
CASRNRYGYTF
TGTGCCAGCAGGAATCGCTATGGCTACACCTTC